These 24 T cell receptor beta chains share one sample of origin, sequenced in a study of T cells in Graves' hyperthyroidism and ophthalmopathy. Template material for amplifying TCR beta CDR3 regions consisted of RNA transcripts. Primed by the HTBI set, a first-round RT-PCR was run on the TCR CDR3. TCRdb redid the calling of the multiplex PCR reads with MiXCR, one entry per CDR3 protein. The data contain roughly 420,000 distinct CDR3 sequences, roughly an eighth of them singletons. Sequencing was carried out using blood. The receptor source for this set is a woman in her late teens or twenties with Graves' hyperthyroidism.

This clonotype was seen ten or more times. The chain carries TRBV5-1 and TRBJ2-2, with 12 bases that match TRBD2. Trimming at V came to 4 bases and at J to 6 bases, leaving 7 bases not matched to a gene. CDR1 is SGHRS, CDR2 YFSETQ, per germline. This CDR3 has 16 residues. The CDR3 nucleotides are TGCGCCAGCAGCGCCAGGACTAGCGGGATCCCCGGGGAGCTGTTTTTT. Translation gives CASSARTSGIPGELFF. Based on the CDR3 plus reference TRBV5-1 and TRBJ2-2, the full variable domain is KAGVTQTPRYLIKTRGQQVTLSCSPISGHRSVSWYQQTPGQGLQFLFEYFSETQRNKGNFPGRFSGRQFSNSRSEMNVSTLELGDSALYLCASSARTSGIPGELFFGEGSRLTVL.

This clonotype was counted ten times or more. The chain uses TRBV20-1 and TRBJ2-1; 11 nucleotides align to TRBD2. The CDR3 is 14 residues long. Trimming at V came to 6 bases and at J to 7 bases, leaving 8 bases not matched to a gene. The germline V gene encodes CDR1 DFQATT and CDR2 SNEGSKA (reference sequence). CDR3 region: CSAGTSGRYNEQFF. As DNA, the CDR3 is TGCAGTGCCGGGACTAGCGGTCGGTATAATGAGCAGTTCTTC.

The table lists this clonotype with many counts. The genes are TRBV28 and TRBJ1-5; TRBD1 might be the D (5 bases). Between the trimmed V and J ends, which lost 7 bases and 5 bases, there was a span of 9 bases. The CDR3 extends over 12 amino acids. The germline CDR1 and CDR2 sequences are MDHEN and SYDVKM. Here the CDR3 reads CASKRGDQPQHF. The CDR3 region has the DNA TGTGCCAGCAAAAGGGGAGATCAGCCCCAGCATTTT.

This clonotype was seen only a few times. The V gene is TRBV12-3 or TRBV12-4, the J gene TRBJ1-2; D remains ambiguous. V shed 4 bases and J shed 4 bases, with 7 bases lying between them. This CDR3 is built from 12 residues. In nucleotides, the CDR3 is TGTGCCAGCAGTTCGTCCCGCTATGGCTACACCTTC. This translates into CASSSSRYGYTF.

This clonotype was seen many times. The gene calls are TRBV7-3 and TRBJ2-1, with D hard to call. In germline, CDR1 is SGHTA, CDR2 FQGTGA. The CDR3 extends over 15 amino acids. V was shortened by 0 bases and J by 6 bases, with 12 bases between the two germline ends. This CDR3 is CASSLTGSTRNEQFF. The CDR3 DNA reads TGTGCCAGCAGCTTAACGGGTTCTACACGCAATGAGCAGTTCTTC. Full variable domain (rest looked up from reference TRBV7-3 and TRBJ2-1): GAGVSQTPSNKVTEKGKYVELRCDPISGHTALYWYRQSLGQGPEFLIYFQGTGAADDSGLPNDRFFAVRPEGSVSTLKIQRTERGDSAVYLCASSLTGSTRNEQFFGPGTRLTVL.

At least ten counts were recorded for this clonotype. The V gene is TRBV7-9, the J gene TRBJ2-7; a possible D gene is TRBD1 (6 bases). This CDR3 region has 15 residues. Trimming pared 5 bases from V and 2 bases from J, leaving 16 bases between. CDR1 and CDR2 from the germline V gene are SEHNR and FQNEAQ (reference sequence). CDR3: CASSPGAQLTYEQYF. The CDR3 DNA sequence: TGTGCCAGCAGCCCAGGGGCGCAGTTAACCTACGAGCAGTACTTC.

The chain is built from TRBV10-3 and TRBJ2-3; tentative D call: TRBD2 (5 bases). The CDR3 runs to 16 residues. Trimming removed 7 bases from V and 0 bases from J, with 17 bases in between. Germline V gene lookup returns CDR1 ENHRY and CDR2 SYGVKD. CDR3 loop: CAITGLAATSTDTQYF. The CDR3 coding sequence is TGTGCCATCACCGGGCTAGCAGCTACTAGCACAGATACGCAGTATTTT.

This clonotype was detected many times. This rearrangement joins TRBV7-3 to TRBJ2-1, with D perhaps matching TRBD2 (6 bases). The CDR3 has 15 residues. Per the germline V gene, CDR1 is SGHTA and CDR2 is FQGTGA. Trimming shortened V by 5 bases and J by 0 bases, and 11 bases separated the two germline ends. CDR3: CASSPGVGSYNEQFF. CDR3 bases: TGTGCCAGCAGCCCGGGGGTAGGCTCCTACAATGAGCAGTTCTTC.

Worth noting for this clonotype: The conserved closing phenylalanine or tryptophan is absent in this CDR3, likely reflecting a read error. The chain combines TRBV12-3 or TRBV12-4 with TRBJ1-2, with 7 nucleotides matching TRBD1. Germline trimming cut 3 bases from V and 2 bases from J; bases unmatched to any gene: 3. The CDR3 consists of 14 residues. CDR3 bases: TGTGCCAGCAGTTTCCGGGACAGCAACTATGGCTACACCTCC. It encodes CASSFRDSNYGYTS.

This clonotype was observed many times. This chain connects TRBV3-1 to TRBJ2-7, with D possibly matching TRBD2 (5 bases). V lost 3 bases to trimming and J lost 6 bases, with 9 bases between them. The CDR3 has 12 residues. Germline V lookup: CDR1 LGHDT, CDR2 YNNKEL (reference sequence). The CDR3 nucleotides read TGTGCCAGCAGCCAGGGAGTAGCCGAGCAGTACTTC. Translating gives CASSQGVAEQYF.

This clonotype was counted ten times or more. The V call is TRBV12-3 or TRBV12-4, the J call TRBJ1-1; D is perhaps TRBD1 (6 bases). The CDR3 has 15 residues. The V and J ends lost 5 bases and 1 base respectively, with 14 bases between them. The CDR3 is CASSQTGIGNTEAFF. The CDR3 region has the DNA TGTGCCAGCAGTCAAACAGGGATAGGGAACACTGAAGCTTTCTTT.

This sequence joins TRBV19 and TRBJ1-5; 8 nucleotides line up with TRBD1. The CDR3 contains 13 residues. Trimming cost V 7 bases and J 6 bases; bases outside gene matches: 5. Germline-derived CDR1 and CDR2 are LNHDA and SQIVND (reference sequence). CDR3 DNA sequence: TGTGCCAGTAATGGACAGGGTATTCAGCCCCAGCATTTT. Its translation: CASNGQGIQPQHF.

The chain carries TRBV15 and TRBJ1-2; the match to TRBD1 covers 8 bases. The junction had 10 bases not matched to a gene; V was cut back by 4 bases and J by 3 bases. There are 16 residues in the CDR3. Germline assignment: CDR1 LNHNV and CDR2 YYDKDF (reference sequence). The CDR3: CATSTEDRAEDYGYTF. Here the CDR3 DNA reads TGTGCCACCAGCACTGAGGACAGGGCCGAGGACTATGGCTACACCTTC.

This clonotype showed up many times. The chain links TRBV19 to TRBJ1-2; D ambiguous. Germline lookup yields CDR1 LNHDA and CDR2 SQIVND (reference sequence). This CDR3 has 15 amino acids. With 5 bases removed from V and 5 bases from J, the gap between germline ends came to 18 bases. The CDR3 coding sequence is TGTGCCAGTAGTCCGGTGGGTGACGGAAAATATGGCTACACCTTC. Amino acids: CASSPVGDGKYGYTF.

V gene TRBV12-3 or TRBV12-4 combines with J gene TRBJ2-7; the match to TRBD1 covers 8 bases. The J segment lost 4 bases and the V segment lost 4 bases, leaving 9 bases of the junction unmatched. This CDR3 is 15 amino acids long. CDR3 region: CASSSPQGAFYEQYF. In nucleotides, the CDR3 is TGTGCCAGCAGTTCCCCCCAGGGGGCATTTTACGAGCAGTACTTC.

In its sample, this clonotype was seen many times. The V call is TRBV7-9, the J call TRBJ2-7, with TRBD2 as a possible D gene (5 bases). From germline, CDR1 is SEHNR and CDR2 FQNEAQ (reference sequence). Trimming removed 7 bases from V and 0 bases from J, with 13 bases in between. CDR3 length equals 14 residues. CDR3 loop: CASNAEAGSYEQYF. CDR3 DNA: TGTGCCAGCAATGCGGAGGCAGGCTCCTACGAGCAGTACTTC.

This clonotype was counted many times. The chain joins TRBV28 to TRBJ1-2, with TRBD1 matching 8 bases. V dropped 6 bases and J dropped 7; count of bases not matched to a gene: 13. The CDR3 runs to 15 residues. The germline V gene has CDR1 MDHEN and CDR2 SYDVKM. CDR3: CASSRPSGTGSGYTF. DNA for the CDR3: TGTGCCAGCAGCCGTCCTTCCGGGACAGGTAGTGGCTACACCTTC.

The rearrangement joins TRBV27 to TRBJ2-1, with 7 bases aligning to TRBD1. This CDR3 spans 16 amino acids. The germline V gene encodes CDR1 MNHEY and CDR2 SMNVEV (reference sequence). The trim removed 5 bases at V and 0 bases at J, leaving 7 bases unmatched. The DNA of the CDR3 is TGTGCCAGCAGTCCACCGGGACAGAGCTCCTACAATGAGCAGTTCTTC. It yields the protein CASSPPGQSSYNEQFF.

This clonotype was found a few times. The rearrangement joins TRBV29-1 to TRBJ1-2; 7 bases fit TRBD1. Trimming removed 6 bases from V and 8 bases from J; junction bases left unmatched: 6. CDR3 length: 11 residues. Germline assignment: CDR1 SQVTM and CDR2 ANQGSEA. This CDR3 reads CSVQQGTGYTF. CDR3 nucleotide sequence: TGCAGCGTACAACAGGGGACAGGCTACACCTTC.

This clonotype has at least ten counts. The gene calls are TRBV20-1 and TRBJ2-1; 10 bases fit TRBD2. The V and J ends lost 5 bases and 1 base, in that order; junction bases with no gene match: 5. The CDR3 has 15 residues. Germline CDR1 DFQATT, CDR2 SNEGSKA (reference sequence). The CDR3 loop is CSAVSGRTSYNEQFF. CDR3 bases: TGCAGTGCTGTTAGCGGGAGGACATCCTACAATGAGCAGTTCTTC.

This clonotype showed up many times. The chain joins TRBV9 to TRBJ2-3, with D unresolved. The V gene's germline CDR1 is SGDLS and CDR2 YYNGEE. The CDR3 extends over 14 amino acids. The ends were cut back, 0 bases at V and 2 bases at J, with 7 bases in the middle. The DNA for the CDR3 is TGTGCCAGCAGCGTAGTGGCAGCCACAGATACGCAGTATTTT. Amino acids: CASSVVAATDTQYF.

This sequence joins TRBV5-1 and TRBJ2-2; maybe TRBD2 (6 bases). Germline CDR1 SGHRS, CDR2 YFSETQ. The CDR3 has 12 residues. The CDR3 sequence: CAGGGLRGELFF. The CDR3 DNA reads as TGCGCAGGAGGAGGGCTTAGGGGGGAGCTGTTTTTT.

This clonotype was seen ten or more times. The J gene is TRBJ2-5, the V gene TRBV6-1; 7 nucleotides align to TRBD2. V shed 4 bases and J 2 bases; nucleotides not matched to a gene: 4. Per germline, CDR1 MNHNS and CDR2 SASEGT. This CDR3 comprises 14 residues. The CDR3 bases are TGTGCCAGCAGTGTGAGCGGGGCGCAAGAGACCCAGTACTTC. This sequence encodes CASSVSGAQETQYF.

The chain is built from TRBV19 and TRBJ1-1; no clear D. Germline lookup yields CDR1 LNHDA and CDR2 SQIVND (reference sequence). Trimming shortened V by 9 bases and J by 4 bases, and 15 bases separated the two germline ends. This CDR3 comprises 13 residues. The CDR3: CASTHRGGTEAFF. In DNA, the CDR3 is TGTGCCAGCACTCATCGGGGAGGCACTGAAGCTTTCTTT.